These T cell receptor beta chains were read from a single sample in a study of T cells in Graves' hyperthyroidism and ophthalmopathy. TCRdb re-called the multiplex PCR reads with MiXCR, one entry per CDR3 protein. Here the sample spans 650,000 to 800,000 distinct CDR3 sequences, about 45% being singletons. Source material: peripheral blood or thyroid tissue (not recorded which). Every receptor here comes from an adult man with Graves' disease, either hyperthyroidism or ophthalmopathy (not recorded which). Each CDR3 is given with its conserved first and last residue. A D gene is named only where the DNA matches it firmly. Not all rows give a size; the values are once, few, many and, for expanded clones, a class.

abundance: many
v_gene: TRBV29-1
d_gene: TRBD1
j_gene: TRBJ1-1
CDR3nt: TGCAGCGTTGCCGACAGGGCAAAGAACACTGAAGCTTTCTTT
CDR3aa: CSVADRAKNTEAFF

abundance: few
v_gene: TRBV5-4
d_gene: -
j_gene: TRBJ1-1
CDR3nt: TGTGCCAGCAGCCAAGAATTATTGAACACTGAAGCTTTCTTT
CDR3aa: CASSQELLNTEAFF

abundance: many
v_gene: TRBV29-1
d_gene: -
j_gene: TRBJ2-5
CDR3nt: TGCAGCGTTGACGTAACAGGGCTAGGGGAGACCCAGTACTTC
CDR3aa: CSVDVTGLGETQYF

abundance: many
v_gene: TRBV7-9
d_gene: TRBD1
j_gene: TRBJ2-7
CDR3nt: TGTGCCAGCAGCTCCCGGGACAGAGCCTACGAGCAGTACTTC
CDR3aa: CASSSRDRAYEQYF

abundance: many
v_gene: TRBV7-9
d_gene: -
j_gene: TRBJ2-5
CDR3nt: TGTGCCAGCAGCTTGTTCGGCAGCAAAGAGACCCAGTACTTC
CDR3aa: CASSLFGSKETQYF

abundance: many
v_gene: TRBV7-2
d_gene: -
j_gene: TRBJ2-5
CDR3nt: TGTGCCAGCAGCTCCCGACAGGGGAGGGACGAGGCCCAGTACTTC
CDR3aa: CASSSRQGRDEAQYF

abundance: few
v_gene: TRBV20-1
d_gene: -
j_gene: TRBJ2-5
CDR3nt: TGCAGTGCTAGAGAGGTTGGATGGCAAGAGACCCAGTACTTC
CDR3aa: CSAREVGWQETQYF

abundance: few
v_gene: TRBV4-1
d_gene: -
j_gene: TRBJ1-3
CDR3nt: TGCGCCAGCAGCCAAGCCCGGACTAGCTCTGGAAACACCATATATTTT
CDR3aa: CASSQARTSSGNTIYF

abundance: -
v_gene: TRBV11-3
d_gene: -
j_gene: TRBJ1-3
CDR3nt: TGTGCCAGCGTTCTCAAGGCTAGCTCTGGAAACACCATATATTTT
CDR3aa: CASVLKASSGNTIYF

abundance: few
v_gene: TRBV7-2
d_gene: -
j_gene: TRBJ2-5
CDR3nt: TGTGCCAGCAGCTTTGGGGGGGGCCGTTACCAAGAGACCCAGTACTTC
CDR3aa: CASSFGGGRYQETQYF

abundance: many
v_gene: TRBV5-1
d_gene: -
j_gene: TRBJ1-2
CDR3nt: TGCGCCAGCAGTGAGGCGGATGGCTATGGCTACACCTTC
CDR3aa: CASSEADGYGYTF

abundance: -
v_gene: TRBV9
d_gene: TRBD1
j_gene: TRBJ1-2
CDR3nt: TGTGCCAGCAGGAATCGACAGGGGCCCTATGGCTACACCTTC
CDR3aa: CASRNRQGPYGYTF

abundance: -
v_gene: TRBV12-3/TRBV12-4
d_gene: -
j_gene: TRBJ2-7
CDR3nt: TGTGCCAGCAGTTATCCCGACAGCGCCGACTTAGCCTACGAGCAGTACTTC
CDR3aa: CASSYPDSADLAYEQYF

abundance: -
v_gene: TRBV19
d_gene: -
j_gene: TRBJ2-7
CDR3nt: TGTGCCAGTAGTATAGACAGTATATCCTACGAGCAGTACTTC
CDR3aa: CASSIDSISYEQYF

abundance: -
v_gene: TRBV9
d_gene: TRBD1
j_gene: TRBJ1-6
CDR3nt: TGTGCCAGCAGCGAGACAGGGTGGAATTCACCCCTCCACTTT
CDR3aa: CASSETGWNSPLHF

abundance: few
v_gene: TRBV7-9
d_gene: TRBD1
j_gene: TRBJ1-1
CDR3nt: TGTGCCAGCAGCTTCCTGACAGGGCTCGGCACTGAAGCTTTCTTT
CDR3aa: CASSFLTGLGTEAFF

abundance: many
v_gene: TRBV4-1
d_gene: -
j_gene: TRBJ2-5
CDR3nt: TGCGCCAGCAGCCAAACGGCGGAGACCCAGTACTTC
CDR3aa: CASSQTAETQYF

abundance: many
v_gene: TRBV19
d_gene: -
j_gene: TRBJ1-1
CDR3nt: TGTGCCAGTAATTACAGGAACACTGAAGCTTTCTTT
CDR3aa: CASNYRNTEAFF

abundance: -
v_gene: TRBV25-1
d_gene: TRBD1
j_gene: TRBJ1-1
CDR3nt: TGTGCCAGCAGTGGGGACAGGGGGCTCTGGACTGAAGCTTTCTTT
CDR3aa: CASSGDRGLWTEAFF

abundance: medium-sized
v_gene: TRBV24-1
d_gene: -
j_gene: TRBJ1-2
CDR3nt: TGTGCCACCAGTGATCGACAAACTAACTATGGCTACACCTTC
CDR3aa: CATSDRQTNYGYTF

abundance: few
v_gene: TRBV12-3/TRBV12-4
d_gene: -
j_gene: TRBJ2-1
CDR3nt: TGTGCCAGCAGCGTATATCTTGGGGGTACGAAGTTCTTC
CDR3aa: CASSVYLGGTKFF

abundance: -
v_gene: TRBV15
d_gene: TRBD1
j_gene: TRBJ1-5
CDR3nt: TGTGCCGCCAGCAGCCAGGACAGGGGGTTTCAGCCCCAGCATTTT
CDR3aa: CAASSQDRGFQPQHF

abundance: many
v_gene: TRBV10-1
d_gene: -
j_gene: TRBJ1-6
CDR3nt: TGCGCCAGCAGTGATCCAGGGAAGCCCCTCCACTTT
CDR3aa: CASSDPGKPLHF

abundance: many
v_gene: TRBV7-9
d_gene: TRBD1
j_gene: TRBJ1-2
CDR3nt: TGTGCCAGCAGCTACGGACAGGGGGCTGACTATGGCTACACCTTC
CDR3aa: CASSYGQGADYGYTF

abundance: once
v_gene: TRBV29-1
d_gene: TRBD1
j_gene: TRBJ1-2
CDR3nt: TGCAGCGTAGCTTCCGGGACAGCTTATGGCTACACCTTC
CDR3aa: CSVASGTAYGYTF

abundance: -
v_gene: TRBV7-2
d_gene: -
j_gene: TRBJ1-2
CDR3nt: TGTGCCAGCAGCTTGGGAGGGGCCTCTGGCTACACCTTC
CDR3aa: CASSLGGASGYTF

abundance: -
v_gene: TRBV7-9
d_gene: -
j_gene: TRBJ1-6
CDR3nt: TGTGCCAGCAGCGAGCGACTAGCGGGACGGAATTCACCCCTCCACTTT
CDR3aa: CASSERLAGRNSPLHF

abundance: -
v_gene: TRBV7-6
d_gene: -
j_gene: TRBJ1-1
CDR3nt: TGTGCCAGCAGCTTAGGGGCAGTAATTGGAACTGAAGCTTTCTTT
CDR3aa: CASSLGAVIGTEAFF

abundance: few
v_gene: TRBV20-1
d_gene: TRBD1
j_gene: TRBJ1-4
CDR3nt: TGCAGTGCTAGATCCCCGGGACAGGGGGCGCAAACTAATGAAAAACTGTTTTTT
CDR3aa: CSARSPGQGAQTNEKLFF

abundance: few
v_gene: TRBV6-1
d_gene: -
j_gene: TRBJ1-1
CDR3nt: TGTGCCAGCACCCCGTCTTCTACAGTCCCCTTAGAAGCTTTCTTT
CDR3aa: CASTPSSTVPLEAFF

abundance: -
v_gene: TRBV5-1
d_gene: -
j_gene: TRBJ1-6
CDR3nt: TGTGCCAGCAGCTTAGCGGGGTACAGTGGTTCACCCCTCCACTTT
CDR3aa: CASSLAGYSGSPLHF

abundance: many
v_gene: TRBV7-3
d_gene: -
j_gene: TRBJ1-2
CDR3nt: TGTGCCAGCAGCTTATCCCCGCAGGGGGGCTACACCTTC
CDR3aa: CASSLSPQGGYTF

abundance: -
v_gene: TRBV7-7
d_gene: -
j_gene: TRBJ2-5
CDR3nt: TGTGCTAGCAGCTTAGATGACAGGAAGCAGGAGACCCAGTACTTC
CDR3aa: CASSLDDRKQETQYF

abundance: -
v_gene: TRBV20-1
d_gene: TRBD1
j_gene: TRBJ2-5
CDR3nt: TGCAGTGCTAGAGCGGCGACAGGGGGACGAGAGACCCAGTACTTC
CDR3aa: CSARAATGGRETQYF

abundance: -
v_gene: TRBV30
d_gene: -
j_gene: TRBJ1-4
CDR3nt: TGTGCCTGGAGACACGAAAAACTGTTTTTT
CDR3aa: CAWRHEKLFF

abundance: -
v_gene: TRBV5-1
d_gene: TRBD1
j_gene: TRBJ2-2
CDR3nt: TGCGCCAGCAGCATGTGGACAGGGACGAACACCGGGGAGCTGTTTTTT
CDR3aa: CASSMWTGTNTGELFF

abundance: few
v_gene: TRBV19
d_gene: -
j_gene: TRBJ2-2
CDR3nt: TGTGCCAGTACCAGGACTATGTCCGGGGAGCTGTTTTTT
CDR3aa: CASTRTMSGELFF

abundance: few
v_gene: TRBV6-6
d_gene: -
j_gene: TRBJ2-2
CDR3nt: TGTGCCAGCAGTTTCGGGGGCTCCGGGGAGCTGTTTTTT
CDR3aa: CASSFGGSGELFF

abundance: -
v_gene: TRBV2
d_gene: -
j_gene: TRBJ2-6
CDR3nt: TGTGCCAGCAGGGACGGACAGGCCAACGTCCTGACTTTC
CDR3aa: CASRDGQANVLTF

abundance: -
v_gene: TRBV9
d_gene: -
j_gene: TRBJ1-2
CDR3nt: TGTGCCAGCAACGTAGAGGACAAAACTAACTATGGCTACACCTTC
CDR3aa: CASNVEDKTNYGYTF

abundance: -
v_gene: TRBV7-2
d_gene: -
j_gene: TRBJ1-4
CDR3nt: TGTGCCAGCAGCCCAGCCGGGCCCGCAACTAATGAAAAACTGTTTTTT
CDR3aa: CASSPAGPATNEKLFF

abundance: few
v_gene: TRBV11-2
d_gene: TRBD1
j_gene: TRBJ1-5
CDR3nt: TGTGCCAGCAGTTTGGGAGTCAGCTCAGGGGGGCATCAGCCCCAGCATTTT
CDR3aa: CASSLGVSSGGHQPQHF

abundance: -
v_gene: TRBV4-1
d_gene: -
j_gene: TRBJ1-1
CDR3nt: TGCGCCAGCAGCCAGGGCCCATGGGGGTCGGTCTTT
CDR3aa: CASSQGPWGSVF

abundance: many
v_gene: TRBV12-3/TRBV12-4
d_gene: -
j_gene: TRBJ1-5
CDR3nt: TGTGCCAGCAGTTTTAACAGACATCAGCCCCAGCATTTT
CDR3aa: CASSFNRHQPQHF

abundance: few
v_gene: TRBV12-3/TRBV12-4
d_gene: -
j_gene: TRBJ1-1
CDR3nt: TGTGCCAGCAGCCAGGAGGTGAACACTGAAGCTTTCTTT
CDR3aa: CASSQEVNTEAFF